This T cell receptor (beta chain) appears in the sequencing data of a study of cytomegalovirus exposure and HLA in healthy donors. Broader study findings: On later analysis, the bulk of CMV-associated TCR beta chains appeared to be HLA-restricted. In an earlier analysis, most TCR beta V segments were productive about 87% or about 30% of the time.

V was pared by 0 bases and J by 5 bases, with 8 bases of the junction left unmatched. The length of the CDR3 is 17 residues. Germline assignment: CDR1 PRHDT and CDR2 FYEKMQ (reference sequence). The PCR ran on 60 Vbeta and 13 Jbeta primers. Sequencing used immunoSEQ multiplex PCR; TCRdb keeps in-frame clones, though not all of them. The sample lists tens of thousands of clones; around 60% were seen once. This clone was found a few times. Its target is unknown. This TCR was recovered from a man aged 45-60 years in good health and CMV-seropositive. The V call is TRBV13, the J call TRBJ2-1, with TRBD2 matching over 9 bases. Sequences were obtained from PBMCs. The DNA for the CDR3 is TGTGCCAGCAGCTTAGGCCGGATAGCGGGGGCTCACAATGAGCAGTTCTTC. Its translation: CASSLGRIAGAHNEQFF.